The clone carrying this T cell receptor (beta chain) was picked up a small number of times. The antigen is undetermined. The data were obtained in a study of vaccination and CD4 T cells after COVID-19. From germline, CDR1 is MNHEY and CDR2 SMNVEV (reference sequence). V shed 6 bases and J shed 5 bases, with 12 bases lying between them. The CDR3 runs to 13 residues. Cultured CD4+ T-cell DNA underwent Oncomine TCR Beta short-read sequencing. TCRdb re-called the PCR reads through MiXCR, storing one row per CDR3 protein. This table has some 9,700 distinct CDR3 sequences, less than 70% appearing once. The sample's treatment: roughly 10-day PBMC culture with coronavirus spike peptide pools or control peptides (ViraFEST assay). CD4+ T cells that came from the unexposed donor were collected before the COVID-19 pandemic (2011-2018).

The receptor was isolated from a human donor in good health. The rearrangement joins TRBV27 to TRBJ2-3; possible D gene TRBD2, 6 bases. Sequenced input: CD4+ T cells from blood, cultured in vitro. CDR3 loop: CASRGYGGDTQYF. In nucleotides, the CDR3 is TGTGCCAGCAGGGGGTACGGGGGAGATACGCAGTATTTT.